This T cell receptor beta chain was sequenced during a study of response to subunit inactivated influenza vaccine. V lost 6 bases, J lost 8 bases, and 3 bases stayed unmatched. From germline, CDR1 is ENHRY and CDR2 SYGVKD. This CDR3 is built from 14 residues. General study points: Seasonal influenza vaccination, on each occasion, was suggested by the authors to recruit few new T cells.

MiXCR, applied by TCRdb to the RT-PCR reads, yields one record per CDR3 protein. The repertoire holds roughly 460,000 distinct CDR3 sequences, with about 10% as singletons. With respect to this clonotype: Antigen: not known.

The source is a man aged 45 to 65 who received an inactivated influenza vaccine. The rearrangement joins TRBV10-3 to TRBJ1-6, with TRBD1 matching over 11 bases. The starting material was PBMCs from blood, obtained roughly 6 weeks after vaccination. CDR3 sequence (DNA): TGTGCCATCAGACCGGGACAGGGGGATTCACCCCTCCACTTT. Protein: CAIRPGQGDSPLHF.